This TCR beta chain was found in a study of blood T cell repertoires in COVID-19. On the study more broadly: The United States, Italy and Spain were the sources of the acute and convalescent COVID-19 samples.

The protocol was immunoSEQ multiplex PCR, while the TCRdb copy is restricted to in-frame clones and leaves out a portion. The repertoire holds 200,000 to 300,000 clones, about four fifths seen once, with 7.5% in the top ten. V was pared by 4 bases and J by 7 bases, with 17 bases between. The V gene's germline CDR1 is SGHRS and CDR2 YFSETQ. This CDR3 contains 15 residues. The TCR originated in a woman aged 80 or over with COVID-19, enrolled during active disease. The specimen sequenced was peripheral blood. This chain uses TRBV5-1 with TRBJ2-2; unclear D gene. The CDR3 loop is CASSAGHGLVGELFF. The CDR3 DNA reads TGCGCCAGCAGCGCCGGCCACGGGTTGGTCGGGGAGCTGTTTTTT. Filled out from reference TRBV5-1 and TRBJ2-2, the complete variable domain reads KAGVTQTPRYLIKTRGQQVTLSCSPISGHRSVSWYQQTPGQGLQFLFEYFSETQRNKGNFPGRFSGRQFSNSRSEMNVSTLELGDSALYLCASSAGHGLVGELFFGEGSRLTVL.